These 23 T cell receptor beta chains share one sample of origin, sequenced in a study of a mutant IDH1 vaccine in newly diagnosed glioma. Their cognate antigens are unknown. The repertoire was sequenced with immunoSEQ multiplex PCR; TCRdb's copy has only in-frame clones and lacks some. The sample yields 50,000 to 65,000 clones, approximately 64% seen once. The time point is: week 47, end of study. Vaccinated patients received 300 ug of mutant IDH1 20-mer peptide per dose, with topical imiquimod. This sample comprised peripheral blood mononuclear cells (PBMCs), obtained from a glioma patient whose treatment included an IDH1 peptide vaccine. The receptors originated from a man between 40 and 49 years old with glioma. Some clones in this sample may be carry-over from other donors' samples.

J is TRBJ2-5 and V is TRBV7-9, with D perhaps matching TRBD2 (6 bases). CDR3 length: 15 amino acids. Germline V lookup: CDR1 SEHNR, CDR2 FQNEAQ (reference sequence). V was trimmed by 1 base and J by 4 bases, leaving 13 bases between them. The CDR3 DNA is TGTGCCAGCAGCTTAGGGCTAGCGAAGTTAGAGACCCAGTACTTC. Translation gives CASSLGLAKLETQYF.

The V and J genes are TRBV11-1 and TRBJ2-3, with D possibly matching TRBD1 (5 bases). Germline CDR1 reads SGHAT; CDR2 reads FQDESV (reference sequence). V lost 5 bases and J lost 14, with 20 bases in between. The CDR3 spans 13 residues. CDR3 loop: CASSPRADVARYF. Written as DNA, the CDR3 is TGTGCCAGCAGCCCCAGGGCGGACGTTGCTCGGTATTTT.

The chain combines TRBV6-5 with TRBJ1-4; TRBD1 matches 7 bases. With 5 bases clipped from V and 7 bases from J, the junction kept 10 bases outside the gene matches. Germline loops: CDR1 MNHEY, CDR2 SVGAGI. This CDR3 has 15 residues. CDR3 residues: CASSRDGRGSEKLFF. CDR3 nucleotide sequence: TGTGCCAGCAGTCGAGATGGCAGGGGGAGTGAAAAACTGTTTTTT.

This chain uses TRBV29-1 with TRBJ1-2; D unresolved. Looked up from germline, CDR1 is SQVTM and CDR2 is ANQGSEA. The CDR3 sequence is 11 residues long. V was cut by 1 base and J by 7 bases, with 7 bases left in between. CDR3 amino acids: CSVEVRAGYTF. The CDR3 DNA sequence: TGCAGCGTTGAAGTCCGCGCTGGCTACACCTTC.

The chain uses TRBV2 and TRBJ1-5; 8 bases fit TRBD1. CDR1 and CDR2 from the germline V gene are SNHLY and FYNNEI. The CDR3 extends over 12 amino acids. J lost 6 bases, V lost 6 bases, and 1 base had no gene match. CDR3 residues: CASRGTGQPQHF. CDR3 nucleotide sequence: TGTGCCAGCAGGGGGACAGGTCAGCCCCAGCATTTT.

This chain connects TRBV30 to TRBJ2-7; 7 positions match TRBD1. Germline CDR1 reads GTSNPN; CDR2 reads SVGIG (reference sequence). The J segment lost 3 bases and the V segment lost 0 bases, leaving 11 bases of the junction unmatched. CDR3 length: 16 residues. The CDR3 DNA follows: TGTGCCTGGAGTGTACAGAAGGAGACAGGGTTCTACGAGCAGTACTTC. Translated: CAWSVQKETGFYEQYF. The variable domain in full, with the rest retrieved from reference TRBV30 and TRBJ2-7, is SQTIHQWPATLVQPVGSPLSLECTVEGTSNPNLYWYRQAAGRGLQLLFYSVGIGQISSEVPQNLSASRPQDRQFILSSKKLLLSDSGFYLCAWSVQKETGFYEQYFGPGTRLTVT.

This clone was recorded a few times. This CDR3 reads CASSPSDSAFF. Here the CDR3 DNA reads TGTGCCAGCTCACCCTCGGACAGCGCTTTCTTT. The J gene is TRBJ1-1, the V gene TRBV18; tentatively, D is TRBD1 (6 bases). The CDR3 consists of 11 residues. Germline V lookup: CDR1 KGHSH, CDR2 LQKENI. V lost 3 bases, J lost 11 bases, and 10 bases lay in between.

This clone appeared a few times. The sample carries other DNA sequences with the same CDR3. The chain is built from TRBV27 and TRBJ2-2; D is ambiguous. Germline V gives CDR1 MNHEY, CDR2 SMNVEV (reference sequence). The CDR3 length is 12 residues. With 5 bases removed from V and 1 base from J, the gap between germline ends came to 2 bases. Written as DNA, the CDR3 is TGTGCCAGCAGTCGGAACACCGGGGAGCTGTTTTTT. Translated: CASSRNTGELFF.

Only a few counts were recorded for this clone. The chain has TRBV4-1 and TRBJ2-7; TRBD1 aligns across 10 bases. The CDR3 spans 15 residues. With V trimmed by 2 bases and J by 3 bases, 4 bases remained unmatched. Germline CDR1 and CDR2: MGHRA and YSYEKL. The CDR3 is CASSQSRTGGYEQYF. The DNA for the CDR3 is TGCGCCAGCAGCCAAAGTCGGACAGGGGGCTACGAGCAGTACTTC.

CDR3 in amino acids: CASRDSGNTIYF. Here the CDR3 DNA reads TGCGCCAGCAGGGACTCTGGAAACACCATATATTTT. The chain carries TRBV4-1 and TRBJ1-3, with D uncertain. The CDR3 sequence is 12 residues long. Germline values: CDR1 MGHRA, CDR2 YSYEKL. V dropped 6 bases and J dropped 0 bases, with 3 bases sitting between them.

The J gene is TRBJ1-6, the V gene TRBV5-8; D unresolved. This CDR3 spans 14 amino acids. Trimming removed 4 bases from V and 6 bases from J, with 11 bases in between. From germline, CDR1 is SGHTS and CDR2 YDEGEE. The CDR3 DNA reads TGTGCCAGCAGCGCTGGGAGCATTAATTCACCCCTCCACTTT. This gives the protein CASSAGSINSPLHF.

The J gene is TRBJ2-5, the V gene TRBV4-1, with 9 positions matching TRBD2. This CDR3 is 15 amino acids long. CDR1 MGHRA and CDR2 YSYEKL come from the germline V gene. V was pared by 2 bases and J by 9 bases, with 10 bases of the junction left unmatched. CDR3 residues: CASSQRLADEQAQYF. DNA of the CDR3: TGCGCCAGCAGCCAACGACTAGCGGACGAACAGGCCCAGTACTTC.

The chain's CDR3 is CASSVAGGVNYNEQFF. In nucleotides, the CDR3 is TGTGCCAGCAGCGTAGCAGGGGGGGTGAACTACAATGAGCAGTTCTTC. The V call is TRBV9, the J call TRBJ2-1; D possibly matches TRBD1 or TRBD2 (7 bases each). Looked up from germline, CDR1 is SGDLS and CDR2 is YYNGEE. V lost 0 bases, J lost 3 bases, and 13 bases lay in between. This CDR3 is 16 amino acids long.

The chain's CDR3 is CASSFRLAAMRVKYF. The CDR3 DNA follows: TGTGCCAGCAGTTTCAGACTAGCCGCTATGCGGGTAAAGTACTTC. The chain joins TRBV6-7 to TRBJ2-5, with 7 bases identical to TRBD2. TRBV6-7 is assigned to the ORF class and has an uncertain function. Trimming at V came to 4 bases and at J to 12 bases, leaving 17 bases not matched to a gene. This CDR3 region has 15 residues.

This CDR3 reads CASSLGAPGQGFNQPQHF. Written as DNA, the CDR3 is TGTGCCAGCAGCTTAGGGGCCCCGGGACAGGGGTTCAATCAGCCCCAGCATTTT. The chain employs TRBV13 and TRBJ1-5; 10 bases align to TRBD1. The germline CDR1 and CDR2 sequences are PRHDT and FYEKMQ (reference sequence). Germline trimming cut 0 bases from V and 3 bases from J; bases unmatched to any gene: 8. This CDR3 spans 18 amino acids. Variable domain in full (rest from reference TRBV13 and TRBJ1-5): AAGVIQSPRHLIKEKRETATLKCYPIPRHDTVYWYQQGPGQDPQFLISFYEKMQSDKGSIPDRFSAQQFSDYHSELNMSSLELGDSALYFCASSLGAPGQGFNQPQHFGDGTRLSIL.

This sequence joins TRBV5-1 and TRBJ2-5; D possibly corresponds to TRBD2 (5 bases). Germline lookup yields CDR1 SGHRS and CDR2 YFSETQ. V lost 0 bases to trimming and J lost 2 bases, with 14 bases between them. This CDR3 is built from 16 residues. CDR3 sequence: CASSLVALGGQETQYF. DNA for the CDR3: TGCGCCAGCAGCTTGGTGGCCCTTGGCGGGCAAGAGACCCAGTACTTC.

The chain links TRBV14 to TRBJ2-7; TRBD1 aligns across 9 bases. Trimming cost V 6 bases and J 1 base; bases outside gene matches: 7. Germline lookup yields CDR1 SGHDN and CDR2 FVKESK. This CDR3 has 15 residues. The CDR3 protein is CASSPTGGISYEQYF. In DNA, the CDR3 is TGTGCCAGCAGTCCGACAGGGGGGATTTCCTACGAGCAGTACTTC.

As to this clone: Relative to the germline gene, one junction end is altered; a read error may explain this. V and J are TRBV7-7 and TRBJ1-1, with D possibly matching TRBD1 (6 bases). This CDR3 contains 14 residues. Germline-derived CDR1 and CDR2 are SSHAT and FNYEAQ (reference sequence). The CDR3, as DNA: TGTGCTAGCAGCCAACAGGGAATCTGGGGTGAAGCTTTCTTT. This translates into CASSQQGIWGEAFF.

The V and J genes are TRBV5-1 and TRBJ1-1; D perhaps matches TRBD1 (6 bases). The V gene lost 0 bases and the J gene lost 6 bases, with 21 bases spanning the gap. Germline V gene sequence: CDR1 SGHRS, CDR2 YFSETQ. This CDR3 region has 17 residues. The CDR3 spells CASSLARTDWVKAEAFF. CDR3 DNA: TGCGCCAGCAGCTTGGCGCGGACAGATTGGGTTAAGGCTGAAGCTTTCTTT.

In its sample, this clone was seen once. The rearrangement uses TRBV5-1 and TRBJ2-2; 12 positions match TRBD1. The CDR3 is 17 amino acids. In germline, CDR1 is SGHRS, CDR2 YFSETQ. The trim removed 4 bases at V and 3 bases at J, leaving 7 bases unmatched. The CDR3 nucleotides are TGCGCCAGCAGCACGGGGACAGGGGGCGCGTACACCGGGGAGCTGTTTTTT. Translation gives CASSTGTGGAYTGELFF.

The chain is built from TRBV6-5 and TRBJ1-5; 8 positions agree with TRBD1. The CDR3 is 14 amino acids. Germline V gives CDR1 MNHEY, CDR2 SVGAGI. V shed 5 bases and J 6 bases; nucleotides not matched to a gene: 6. The CDR3 loop reads CASSPRTGSQPQHF. The CDR3 DNA sequence: TGTGCCAGCAGTCCCCGGACAGGGTCTCAGCCCCAGCATTTT.

This clone occurred a few times. V and J are TRBV11-1 and TRBJ1-1; D gene ambiguous. The CDR3 sequence is 12 residues long. V lost 5 bases, J lost 8 bases, and 12 bases lay in between. CDR1 is SGHAT, CDR2 FQDESV, per germline (reference sequence). The CDR3 sequence: CASSLSGREAFF. CDR3 nucleotides: TGTGCCAGCAGCCTCTCCGGGCGGGAAGCTTTCTTT.

The chain is built from TRBV9 and TRBJ1-3; D remains unclear. Germline CDR1 reads SGDLS; CDR2 reads YYNGEE. CDR3 size: 13 residues. V shed 4 bases and J shed 5 bases, with 10 bases lying between them. CDR3 nucleotide sequence: TGTGCCAGCAGCACCCAAGGGAGAAACACCATATATTTT. Its protein product is CASSTQGRNTIYF.